This paragraph reports one TCR beta chain. This specimen comes from a study of blood T cell repertoires in COVID-19. J gave up 4 bases and V 5 bases, and 5 bases lay outside the gene matches. The germline CDR1 and CDR2 sequences are SSHAT and FNYEAQ (reference sequence). This CDR3 contains 14 residues. TCRdb's copy holds only in-frame clones and misses some; the assay was immunoSEQ multiplex PCR. This table holds about 200,000 clones, 90% to 95% found once. This chain connects TRBV7-7 to TRBJ2-1; TRBD1 matches 7 bases. The TCR was taken from a man between 25 and 39 years old with COVID-19, enrolled during active disease. Sequences were obtained from peripheral blood. The CDR3 here is CASSLQGQYNEQFF. CDR3 coding DNA: TGTGCCAGCAGCCTACAGGGACAGTACAATGAGCAGTTCTTC. Together with reference TRBV7-7 and TRBJ2-1, the CDR3 gives the full variable domain: GAGVSQSPRYKVTKRGQDVTLRCDPISSHATLYWYQQALGQGPEFLTYFNYEAQPDKSGLPSDRFSAERPEGSISTLTIQRTEQRDSAMYRCASSLQGQYNEQFFGPGTRLTVL.